This is a list of T cell receptor beta chains from one sample in a study of T cells in Graves' hyperthyroidism and ophthalmopathy. TCRdb used MiXCR to reprocess the multiplex PCR reads, holding one entry per CDR3 protein. Seen here are about 700,000 distinct CDR3 sequences, roughly 15% observed once, and the top ten hold 9.5% to 13%. Sequenced input: blood. These receptors originate from a woman aged 18-29 years with Graves' hyperthyroidism. Each CDR3 is given with its conserved first and last residue. Each record gives: CDR3 protein, CDR3 DNA, J gene, V gene, clone size, D gene. The D gene is left open where the match is weak. Rows give clone size only sometimes, using once, few, many, or a class for an expanded clone.

CDR3: CSARDSRTGGPDEQFF
DNA: TGCAGTGCTAGAGATTCGCGGACGGGAGGGCCAGATGAGCAGTTCTTC
J: TRBJ2-1
V: TRBV20-1
size: many
D: TRBD2

CDR3: CASSSAPGTNYGYTF
DNA: TGTGCCAGCAGCTCCGCCCCGGGGACCAACTATGGCTACACCTTC
J: TRBJ1-2
V: TRBV7-2
size: -
D: -

CDR3: CASSLEEGPGGYTF
DNA: TGTGCCAGCTCACTTGAGGAGGGGCCCGGTGGCTACACCTTC
J: TRBJ1-2
V: TRBV18
size: many
D: -

CDR3: CAWSVGVPGELFF
DNA: TGTGCCTGGAGTGTCGGAGTCCCCGGGGAGCTGTTTTTT
J: TRBJ2-2
V: TRBV30
size: many
D: -

CDR3: CATSRVGRLNEQYF
DNA: TGTGCCACCAGCAGAGTAGGGAGGTTAAACGAGCAGTACTTC
J: TRBJ2-7
V: TRBV15
size: few
D: -

CDR3: CASSVGLAGGGYNEQFF
DNA: TGTGCCAGCAGCGTAGGACTAGCGGGAGGCGGCTACAATGAGCAGTTCTTC
J: TRBJ2-1
V: TRBV9
size: many
D: TRBD2

CDR3: CASKRGLAAYNEQFF
DNA: TGTGCCAGCAAAAGGGGACTAGCGGCCTACAATGAGCAGTTCTTC
J: TRBJ2-1
V: TRBV2
size: many
D: TRBD2

CDR3: CASSQEPRPPYEQYF
DNA: TGCGCCAGCAGCCAAGAACCCAGGCCTCCCTACGAGCAGTACTTC
J: TRBJ2-7
V: TRBV4-1
size: many
D: -

CDR3: CSARGLAGAHTDTQYF
DNA: TGCAGTGCTAGAGGCCTAGCGGGAGCCCACACAGATACGCAGTATTTT
J: TRBJ2-3
V: TRBV20-1
size: few
D: TRBD2

CDR3: CASSLLETETQYF
DNA: TGTGCCAGCAGCTTATTGGAAACAGAGACCCAGTACTTC
J: TRBJ2-5
V: TRBV7-9
size: many
D: -

CDR3: CASSYPPGLSTDTQYF
DNA: TGTGCCAGCAGTTACCCGCCGGGGCTTAGCACAGATACGCAGTATTTT
J: TRBJ2-3
V: TRBV6-2/TRBV6-3
size: -
D: -

CDR3: CASSQEQSYEQYF
DNA: TGTGCCAGCAGCCAAGAACAGAGCTACGAGCAGTACTTC
J: TRBJ2-7
V: TRBV14
size: many
D: -

CDR3: CSAERQIEAFF
DNA: TGCAGTGCCGAGCGACAGATTGAAGCTTTCTTT
J: TRBJ1-1
V: TRBV20-1
size: many
D: -

CDR3: CAWGDFAPPYEQYF
DNA: TGTGCCTGGGGGGACTTTGCCCCTCCCTACGAGCAGTACTTC
J: TRBJ2-7
V: TRBV30
size: few
D: -

CDR3: CASSRGQTPYNEQFF
DNA: TGTGCCAGCAGCCGGGGCCAAACCCCCTACAATGAGCAGTTCTTC
J: TRBJ2-1
V: TRBV7-2
size: -
D: -

CDR3: CSALTGTSNIQYF
DNA: TGCAGTGCTCTTACAGGGACGAGCAACATTCAGTACTTC
J: TRBJ2-4
V: TRBV20-1
size: -
D: -

CDR3: CASSSGTGVGSRYF
DNA: TGTGCCAGCAGCTCCGGGACAGGGGTTGGGAGTAGGTACTTC
J: TRBJ2-5
V: TRBV7-9
size: -
D: TRBD1

CDR3: CATTDRSYNEQFF
DNA: TGTGCCACTACGGACAGGTCCTACAATGAGCAGTTCTTC
J: TRBJ2-1
V: TRBV15
size: -
D: TRBD1

CDR3: CAIRTGRGVQYF
DNA: TGTGCCATTCGGACAGGTCGAGGCGTGCAGTATTTT
J: TRBJ2-3
V: TRBV19
size: -
D: TRBD1

CDR3: CATLRWSPGVEQYF
DNA: TGTGCCACCCTTAGATGGAGTCCTGGTGTAGAGCAGTACTTC
J: TRBJ2-7
V: TRBV19
size: -
D: -

CDR3: CSARDRRTSGTINEQFF
DNA: TGCAGTGCTAGAGATCGAAGGACTAGCGGGACAATCAATGAGCAGTTCTTC
J: TRBJ2-1
V: TRBV20-1
size: many
D: TRBD2

CDR3: CASSPSNWGNTIYF
DNA: TGCGCCAGCAGTCCCAGCAACTGGGGAAACACCATATATTTT
J: TRBJ1-3
V: TRBV4-1
size: -
D: -

CDR3: CSASKGPMNTEAFF
DNA: TGCAGTGCTAGCAAGGGGCCCATGAACACTGAAGCTTTCTTT
J: TRBJ1-1
V: TRBV20-1
size: -
D: -

CDR3: CSSLLAGGINTQYF
DNA: TGCAGCTCACTCCTAGCGGGAGGGATCAACACCCAGTACTTC
J: TRBJ2-5
V: TRBV29-1
size: -
D: TRBD2

CDR3: CASGQVPNSGNTIYF
DNA: TGTGCCAGCGGTCAAGTCCCAAACTCTGGAAACACCATATATTTT
J: TRBJ1-3
V: TRBV11-2
size: -
D: -

CDR3: CASSYTSSVNTGELFF
DNA: TGTGCCAGCAGTTACACTAGCTCCGTGAACACCGGGGAGCTGTTTTTT
J: TRBJ2-2
V: TRBV3-1
size: few
D: -

CDR3: CSAFGGGNNEQFF
DNA: TGCAGTGCTTTCGGGGGAGGGAACAATGAGCAGTTCTTC
J: TRBJ2-1
V: TRBV20-1
size: -
D: TRBD2

CDR3: CASSQDPFLEQYF
DNA: TGCGCCAGCAGCCAAGATCCTTTCCTCGAGCAGTACTTC
J: TRBJ2-7
V: TRBV4-1
size: -
D: -

CDR3: CASSLHFGTVHGSSYEQYF
DNA: TGTGCCAGCAGTTTACACTTCGGTACAGTTCACGGGAGTTCCTACGAGCAGTACTTC
J: TRBJ2-7
V: TRBV28
size: many
D: -

CDR3: CASSLRHRGHEQYF
DNA: TGTGCCAGCAGCTTACGACACAGGGGACACGAGCAGTACTTC
J: TRBJ2-7
V: TRBV7-2
size: -
D: TRBD1

CDR3: CASSLLGHTEAFF
DNA: TGCGCCAGCAGCTTGTTGGGGCACACTGAAGCTTTCTTT
J: TRBJ1-1
V: TRBV5-1
size: many
D: -

CDR3: CASSPGTGPEGYTF
DNA: TGTGCCAGCAGCCCTGGGACAGGGCCTGAAGGCTACACCTTC
J: TRBJ1-2
V: TRBV11-2
size: many
D: TRBD1

CDR3: CASSIGQGWSYEQYF
DNA: TGTGCCAGCAGTATCGGACAGGGGTGGTCCTACGAGCAGTACTTC
J: TRBJ2-7
V: TRBV27
size: many
D: TRBD1

CDR3: CASSPRARAGEGETQYF
DNA: TGTGCCAGCTCACCCCGCGCAAGAGCGGGAGAGGGAGAGACCCAGTACTTC
J: TRBJ2-5
V: TRBV18
size: few
D: TRBD2

CDR3: CASSFMFGSLRDTQYF
DNA: TGTGCCAGCAGTTTCATGTTCGGATCCCTTCGAGATACGCAGTATTTT
J: TRBJ2-3
V: TRBV28
size: -
D: -

CDR3: CASSVWMNTEAFF
DNA: TGTGCCAGCAGTGTATGGATGAACACTGAAGCTTTCTTT
J: TRBJ1-1
V: TRBV2
size: many
D: -

CDR3: CASSQPGQGWQFF
DNA: TGTGCCAGTAGCCAACCGGGACAGGGATGGCAGTTCTTC
J: TRBJ2-1
V: TRBV19
size: -
D: TRBD1

CDR3: CASRGGPGIQPQHF
DNA: TGTGCCAGTAGGGGGGGGCCAGGGATCCAGCCCCAGCATTTT
J: TRBJ1-5
V: TRBV19
size: few
D: -

CDR3: CASKTGRGANYGYTF
DNA: TGTGCCAGCAAAACAGGGCGGGGAGCTAACTATGGCTACACCTTC
J: TRBJ1-2
V: TRBV6-1
size: few
D: -

CDR3: CASSLEVGVTTDTQYF
DNA: TGTGCCAGCAGCTTAGAGGTGGGGGTTACCACAGATACGCAGTATTTT
J: TRBJ2-3
V: TRBV11-3
size: -
D: -

CDR3: CASSTGLAGEQYF
DNA: TGTGCCAGTAGTACGGGACTAGCGGGCGAGCAGTACTTC
J: TRBJ2-7
V: TRBV19
size: -
D: TRBD2

CDR3: CAWSNGMNTEAFF
DNA: TGTGCCTGGAGTAATGGGATGAACACTGAAGCTTTCTTT
J: TRBJ1-1
V: TRBV30
size: many
D: -

CDR3: CSAEDPKSNQPQHF
DNA: TGCAGTGCTGAGGACCCGAAGAGCAATCAGCCCCAGCATTTT
J: TRBJ1-5
V: TRBV20-1
size: few
D: -

CDR3: CASSIGTTRTDTQYF
DNA: TGTGCCAGCAGCATCGGGACAACGAGAACAGATACGCAGTATTTT
J: TRBJ2-3
V: TRBV12-3/TRBV12-4
size: many
D: -

CDR3: CASSQDGAGTYEQFF
DNA: TGCGCCAGCAGCCAAGATGGGGCAGGGACCTACGAGCAGTTCTTC
J: TRBJ2-1
V: TRBV4-1
size: -
D: -

CDR3: CSVWTSGYNEQFF
DNA: TGCAGCGTATGGACTAGCGGTTACAATGAGCAGTTCTTC
J: TRBJ2-1
V: TRBV29-1
size: -
D: TRBD2

CDR3: CASSRREGDVKNIQYF
DNA: TGCGCCAGCAGCCGCAGGGAGGGCGATGTCAAAAACATTCAGTACTTC
J: TRBJ2-4
V: TRBV4-1
size: -
D: TRBD2

CDR3: CASSQHLGLAGEGRNEQYF
DNA: TGTGCCAGCAGCCAACACCTGGGACTAGCGGGAGAGGGCAGGAACGAGCAGTACTTC
J: TRBJ2-7
V: TRBV7-8
size: -
D: TRBD2

CDR3: CASKRYGGANEKLFF
DNA: TGTGCCAGCAAGCGCTACGGAGGAGCTAACGAAAAACTGTTTTTT
J: TRBJ1-4
V: TRBV27
size: few
D: -

CDR3: CASSLAGRQGRYGYTF
DNA: TGTGCCAGCAGCTTAGCAGGTCGACAGGGGAGGTATGGCTACACCTTC
J: TRBJ1-2
V: TRBV7-2
size: few
D: TRBD1

CDR3: CASRTGGYGYTF
DNA: TGTGCCAGCCGGACAGGAGGCTATGGCTACACCTTC
J: TRBJ1-2
V: TRBV2
size: many
D: TRBD1

CDR3: CASSFGRAVQETQYF
DNA: TGTGCCAGCAGCTTTGGTCGGGCAGTACAAGAGACCCAGTACTTC
J: TRBJ2-5
V: TRBV11-3
size: many
D: -

CDR3: CSGRASNTGELFF
DNA: TGCAGCGGTAGAGCGAGTAACACCGGGGAGCTGTTTTTT
J: TRBJ2-2
V: TRBV29-1
size: -
D: -

CDR3: CASRKLAGERGKTQYF
DNA: TGCGCCAGCAGAAAGCTAGCGGGAGAGCGGGGGAAGACCCAGTACTTC
J: TRBJ2-5
V: TRBV4-1
size: few
D: TRBD2